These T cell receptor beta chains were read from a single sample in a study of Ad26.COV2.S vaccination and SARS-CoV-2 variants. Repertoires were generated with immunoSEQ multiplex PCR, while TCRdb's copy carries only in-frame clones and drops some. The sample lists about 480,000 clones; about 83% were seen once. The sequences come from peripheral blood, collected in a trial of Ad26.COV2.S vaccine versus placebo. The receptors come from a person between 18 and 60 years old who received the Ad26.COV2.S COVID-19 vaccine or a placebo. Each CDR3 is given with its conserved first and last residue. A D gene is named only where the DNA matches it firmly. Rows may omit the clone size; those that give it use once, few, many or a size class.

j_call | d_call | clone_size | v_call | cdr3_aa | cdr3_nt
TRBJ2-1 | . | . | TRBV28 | CASIGAMPFNEQFF | TGTGCCAGCATTGGTGCTATGCCCTTCAATGAGCAGTTCTTC
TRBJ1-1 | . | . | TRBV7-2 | CASSLDSNTEAFF | TGTGCCAGCAGCTTAGACAGTAACACTGAAGCTTTCTTT
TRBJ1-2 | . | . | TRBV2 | CASSDVGTHYGYTF | TGTGCCAGCAGTGATGTAGGGACGCACTATGGCTACACCTTC
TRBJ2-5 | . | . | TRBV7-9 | CASSSGGSLETQYF | TGTGCCAGCAGCTCGGGCGGCTCGCTTGAGACCCAGTACTTC
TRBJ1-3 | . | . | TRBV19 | CASSITARVLSGNTIYF | TGTGCCAGTAGTATAACGGCCAGGGTTCTCTCTGGAAACACCATATATTTT
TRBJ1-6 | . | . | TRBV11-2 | CASSLEIGSENSPLHF | TGTGCCAGCAGCTTAGAAATAGGCAGTGAAAATTCACCCCTCCACTTT
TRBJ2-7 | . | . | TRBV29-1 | CSVGVSSYEQYF | TGCAGCGTTGGTGTCTCCTCCTACGAGCAGTACTTC
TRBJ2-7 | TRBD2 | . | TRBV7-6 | CASSLRFAGGPWEQYF | TGTGCCAGCAGCTTAAGGTTCGCGGGAGGGCCGTGGGAGCAGTACTTC
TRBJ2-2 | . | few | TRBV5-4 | CASSLEASFTGELFF | TGTGCCAGCAGCTTGGAGGCTAGCTTCACCGGGGAGCTGTTTTTT
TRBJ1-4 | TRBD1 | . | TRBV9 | CASSVGTGNEKLFF | TGTGCCAGCAGCGTCGGGACAGGGAATGAAAAACTGTTTTTT
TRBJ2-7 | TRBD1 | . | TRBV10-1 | CASRTGTGAYEQYF | TGCGCCAGCAGAACCGGGACAGGAGCCTACGAGCAGTACTTC
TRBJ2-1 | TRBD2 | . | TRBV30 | CAWSVMRGLAGVGLISEQFF | TGTGCCTGGAGTGTAATGAGGGGACTAGCGGGAGTCGGGCTTATTAGTGAGCAGTTCTTC
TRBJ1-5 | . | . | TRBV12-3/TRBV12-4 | CASTFGSQPQHF | TGTGCCAGCACCTTCGGTAGTCAGCCCCAGCATTTT
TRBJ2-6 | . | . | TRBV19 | CASSPIVRLTGANVLTF | TGTGCCAGTAGCCCCATAGTAAGGCTTACTGGGGCCAACGTCCTGACTTTC
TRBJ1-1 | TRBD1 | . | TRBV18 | CASSLTAGTGVTEAFF | TGTGCCAGCTCACTGACCGCCGGGACAGGGGTGACTGAAGCTTTCTTT
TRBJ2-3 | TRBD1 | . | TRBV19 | CASSIGDRGSDTQYF | TGTGCCAGTAGTATAGGGGACAGGGGATCGGATACGCAGTATTTT
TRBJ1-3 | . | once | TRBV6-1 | CASSERPGNTIYF | TGTGCCAGCAGTGAACGTCCTGGAAACACCATATATTTT
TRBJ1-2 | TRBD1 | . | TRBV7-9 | CASSLASDRLGYGYTF | TGTGCCAGCAGCTTAGCGTCGGACAGGTTAGGCTATGGCTACACCTTC
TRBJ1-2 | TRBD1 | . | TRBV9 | CASSVTGAIGGYTF | TGTGCCAGCAGCGTAACAGGGGCCATAGGTGGCTACACCTTC
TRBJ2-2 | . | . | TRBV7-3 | CASSPTLGFGNTGELFF | TGTGCCAGCAGCCCCACCCTGGGGTTTGGGAACACCGGGGAGCTGTTTTTT
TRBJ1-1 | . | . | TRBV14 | CASSPWGLDTEAFF | TGTGCCAGCAGCCCCTGGGGCCTGGACACTGAAGCTTTCTTT
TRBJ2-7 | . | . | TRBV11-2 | CASSRVWGGSGEQYF | TGTGCCAGCAGCCGCGTGTGGGGAGGATCGGGCGAGCAGTACTTC
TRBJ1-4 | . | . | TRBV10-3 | CAISRHGDNEKLFF | TGTGCCATCAGCCGACATGGCGATAATGAAAAACTGTTTTTT
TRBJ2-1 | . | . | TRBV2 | CASSTSYNEQFF | TGTGCCAGCAGCACAAGTTACAATGAGCAGTTCTTC
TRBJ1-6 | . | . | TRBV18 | CASSPIPRIGGSPLHF | TGTGCCAGCTCACCAATACCTCGGATAGGGGGTTCACCCCTCCACTTT
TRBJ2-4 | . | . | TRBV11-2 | CASSLGGGGNIQYF | TGTGCCAGCAGCCTAGGAGGAGGGGGAAACATTCAGTACTTC
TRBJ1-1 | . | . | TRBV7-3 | CASSRGPALQDTEAFF | TGTGCCAGCAGCCGGGGTCCGGCCCTACAAGACACTGAAGCTTTCTTT
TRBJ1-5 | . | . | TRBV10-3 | CAIGSVGQPQHF | TGTGCCATCGGGTCCGTCGGGCAGCCCCAGCATTTT
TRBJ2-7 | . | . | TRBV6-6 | CASSFTSPGPYEQYF | TGTGCCAGCAGTTTCACCAGCCCCGGACCCTACGAGCAGTACTTC
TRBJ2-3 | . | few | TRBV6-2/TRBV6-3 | CASSYYQHGTQYF | TGTGCCAGCAGTTACTATCAGCACGGGACGCAGTATTTT
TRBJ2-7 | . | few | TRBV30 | CAWSTGTSIRYEQYF | TGTGCCTGGAGTACCGGGACTTCAATAAGATACGAGCAGTACTTC
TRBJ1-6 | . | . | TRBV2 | CASSEALRNSPLHF | TGTGCCAGCAGTGAAGCGTTGAGGAACTCACCCCTCCACTTT
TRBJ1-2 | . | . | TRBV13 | CASSLHRDGYTF | TGTGCCAGCAGTCTACACAGGGATGGCTACACCTTC
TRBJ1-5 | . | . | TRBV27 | CASSLRSQAINQPQHF | TGTGCCAGCAGTTTAAGGTCACAGGCTATCAATCAGCCCCAGCATTTT
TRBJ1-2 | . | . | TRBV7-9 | CASSALRESYYGYTF | TGTGCCAGCAGCGCATTGCGGGAATCCTACTATGGCTACACCTTC
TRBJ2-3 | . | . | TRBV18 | CASSPLGSTDTQYF | TGTGCCAGCTCACCCCTTGGTAGCACAGATACGCAGTATTTT
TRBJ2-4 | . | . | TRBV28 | CASSSVGVQYF | TGTGCCAGCAGTTCGGTGGGAGTTCAGTACTTC
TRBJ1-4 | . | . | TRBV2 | CASRDYRSTNEKLFF | TGTGCCAGCAGAGACTACAGATCAACTAATGAAAAACTGTTTTTT
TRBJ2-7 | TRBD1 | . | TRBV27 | CASSLGGIGTEGYEQYF | TGTGCCAGCAGTTTAGGTGGTATAGGGACAGAGGGCTACGAGCAGTACTTC
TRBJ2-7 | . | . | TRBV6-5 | CASSLLAGASEQYF | TGTGCCAGCAGTTTACTAGCCGGAGCTTCCGAGCAGTACTTC
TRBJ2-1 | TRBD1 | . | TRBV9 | CASSVRQGTGGAGSYNEQFF | TGTGCCAGCAGCGTCAGGCAAGGGACAGGGGGAGCTGGATCCTACAATGAGCAGTTCTTC
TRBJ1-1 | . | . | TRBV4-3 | CASSRVGGEAFF | TGCGCCAGCAGCCGGGTGGGGGGTGAAGCTTTCTTT
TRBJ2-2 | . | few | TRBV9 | CASSAPRGSNTGELFF | TGTGCCAGCAGCGCCCCCCGGGGGTCGAACACCGGGGAGCTGTTTTTT
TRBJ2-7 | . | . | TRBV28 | CASSPIGPGGRQYF | TGTGCCAGCAGTCCTATTGGGCCCGGGGGGCGGCAGTACTTC
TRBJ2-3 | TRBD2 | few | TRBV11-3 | CASSLGRREFTDTQYF | TGTGCCAGCAGCTTAGGGCGGCGGGAGTTCACAGATACGCAGTATTTT
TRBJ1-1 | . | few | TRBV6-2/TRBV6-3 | CASSYLGPPTEAFF | TGTGCCAGCAGTTATTTGGGCCCGCCCACTGAAGCTTTCTTT
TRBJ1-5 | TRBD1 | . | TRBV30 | CAWSGGQGHQPQHF | TGTGCCTGGAGTGGGGGACAGGGTCATCAGCCCCAGCATTTT
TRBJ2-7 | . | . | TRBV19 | CASSTPNNEQYF | TGTGCCAGTAGTACACCAAACAACGAGCAGTACTTC
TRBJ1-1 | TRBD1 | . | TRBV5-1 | CASSLGRSTGVTEAFF | TGCGCCAGCAGCTTAGGCCGCTCGACAGGGGTCACTGAAGCTTTCTTT
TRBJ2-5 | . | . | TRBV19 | CASSMGLQETQYF | TGTGCCAGTAGTATGGGACTCCAAGAGACCCAGTACTTC
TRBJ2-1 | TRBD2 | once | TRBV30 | CAWREPGLASFF | TGTGCCTGGAGGGAACCGGGACTAGCCTCGTTCTTC
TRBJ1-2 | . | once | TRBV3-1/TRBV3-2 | CASRLLGGRDYGYTF | TGTGCCAGCAGGCTCCTCGGGGGGCGCGACTATGGCTACACCTTC
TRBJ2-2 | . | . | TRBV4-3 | CASSLSGGGTGELFF | TGCGCCAGCAGCCTCAGCGGAGGGGGAACCGGGGAGCTGTTTTTT
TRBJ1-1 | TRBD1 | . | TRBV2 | CASRIRTGGGSEAFF | TGTGCCAGCCGGATCAGGACAGGGGGCGGGTCTGAAGCTTTCTTT
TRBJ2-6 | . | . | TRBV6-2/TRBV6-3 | CASSYSGANVLTF | TGTGCCAGCAGTTACTCTGGGGCCAACGTCCTGACTTTC
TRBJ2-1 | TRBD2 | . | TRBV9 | CASSVGGLAGGTEQFF | TGTGCCAGCAGCGTCGGGGGACTAGCGGGAGGTACTGAGCAGTTCTTC
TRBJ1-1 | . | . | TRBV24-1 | CATSDPAGRGAFF | TGTGCCACCAGTGATCCCGCGGGCAGGGGAGCTTTCTTT
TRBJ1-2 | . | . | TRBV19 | CASNILTGSGYGYTF | TGTGCCAGTAATATTCTGACGGGGTCGGGCTATGGCTACACCTTC
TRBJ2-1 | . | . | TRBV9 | CASSVAGNEQFF | TGTGCCAGCAGCGTAGCCGGCAATGAGCAGTTCTTC
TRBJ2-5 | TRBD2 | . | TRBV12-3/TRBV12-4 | CASGLAQETQYF | TGTGCCAGCGGACTAGCGCAAGAGACCCAGTACTTC